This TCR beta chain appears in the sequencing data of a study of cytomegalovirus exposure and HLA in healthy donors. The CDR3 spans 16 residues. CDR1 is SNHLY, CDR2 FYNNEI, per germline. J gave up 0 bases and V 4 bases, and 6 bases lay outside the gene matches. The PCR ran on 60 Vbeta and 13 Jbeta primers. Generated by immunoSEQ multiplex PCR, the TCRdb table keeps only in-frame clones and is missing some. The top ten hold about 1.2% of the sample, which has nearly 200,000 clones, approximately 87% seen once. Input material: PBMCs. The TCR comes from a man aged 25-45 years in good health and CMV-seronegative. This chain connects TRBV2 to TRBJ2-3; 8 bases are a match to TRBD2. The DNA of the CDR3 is TGTGCCAGCAGTGTCAGGCGGGGGGTCAGCACAGATACGCAGTATTTT. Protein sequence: CASSVRRGVSTDTQYF.